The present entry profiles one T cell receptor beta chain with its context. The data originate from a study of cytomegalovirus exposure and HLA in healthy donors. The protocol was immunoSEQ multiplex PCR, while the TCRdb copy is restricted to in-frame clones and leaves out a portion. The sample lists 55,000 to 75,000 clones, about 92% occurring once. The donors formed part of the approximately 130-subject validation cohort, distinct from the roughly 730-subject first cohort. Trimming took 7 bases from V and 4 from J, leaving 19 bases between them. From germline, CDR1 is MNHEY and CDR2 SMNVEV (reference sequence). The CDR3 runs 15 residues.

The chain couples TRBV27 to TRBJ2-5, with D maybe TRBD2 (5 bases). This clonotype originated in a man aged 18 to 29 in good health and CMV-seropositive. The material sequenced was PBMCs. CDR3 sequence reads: CASIETLRVGETQYF. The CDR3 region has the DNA TGTGCCAGCATAGAAACCCTGCGGGTAGGAGAGACCCAGTACTTC.